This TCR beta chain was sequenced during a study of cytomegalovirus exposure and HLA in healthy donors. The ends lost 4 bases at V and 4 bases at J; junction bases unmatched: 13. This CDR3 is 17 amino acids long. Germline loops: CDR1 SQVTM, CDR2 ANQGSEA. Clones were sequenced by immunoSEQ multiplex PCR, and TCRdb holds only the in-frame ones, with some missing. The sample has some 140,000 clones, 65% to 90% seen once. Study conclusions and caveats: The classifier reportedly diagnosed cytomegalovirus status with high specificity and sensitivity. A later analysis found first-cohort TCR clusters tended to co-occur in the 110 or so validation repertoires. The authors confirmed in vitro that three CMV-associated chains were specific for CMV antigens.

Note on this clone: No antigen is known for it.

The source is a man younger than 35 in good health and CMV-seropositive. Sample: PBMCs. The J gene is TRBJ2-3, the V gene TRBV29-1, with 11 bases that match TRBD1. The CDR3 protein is CSVGTGGAYPSSDTQYF. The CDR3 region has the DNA TGCAGCGTTGGGACAGGGGGCGCGTACCCCTCCTCAGATACGCAGTATTTT.